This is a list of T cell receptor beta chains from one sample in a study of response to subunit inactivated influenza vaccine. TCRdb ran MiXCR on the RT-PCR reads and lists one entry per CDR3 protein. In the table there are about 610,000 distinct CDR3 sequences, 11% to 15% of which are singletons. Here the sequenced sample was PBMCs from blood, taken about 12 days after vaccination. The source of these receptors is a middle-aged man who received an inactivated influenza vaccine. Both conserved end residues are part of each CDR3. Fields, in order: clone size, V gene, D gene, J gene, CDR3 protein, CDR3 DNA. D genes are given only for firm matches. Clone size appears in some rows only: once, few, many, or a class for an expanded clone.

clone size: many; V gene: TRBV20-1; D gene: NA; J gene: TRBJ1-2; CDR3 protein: CSASIRSGYTF; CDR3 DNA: TGCAGTGCTAGCATTAGGAGCGGCTACACCTTC
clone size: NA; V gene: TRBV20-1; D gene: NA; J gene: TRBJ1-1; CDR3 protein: CSARDPTGNTEAFF; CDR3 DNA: TGCAGTGCTAGAGACCCGACAGGGAACACTGAAGCTTTCTTT
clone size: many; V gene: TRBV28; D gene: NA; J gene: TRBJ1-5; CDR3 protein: CASSPASSGEQPQHF; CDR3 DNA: TGTGCCAGCAGCCCCGCCTCGTCTGGAGAACAGCCCCAGCATTTT
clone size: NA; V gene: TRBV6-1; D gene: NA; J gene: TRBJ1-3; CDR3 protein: CASKLTPHGNTIYF; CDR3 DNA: TGTGCCAGCAAACTCACTCCGCATGGAAACACCATATATTTT
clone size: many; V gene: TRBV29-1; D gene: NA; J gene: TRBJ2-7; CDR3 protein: CSEDTGISYEQYF; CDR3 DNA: TGCAGCGAGGACACAGGCATCTCCTACGAGCAGTACTTC
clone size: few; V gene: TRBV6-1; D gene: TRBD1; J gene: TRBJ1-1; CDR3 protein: CASSEWAGGMSGTEAFF; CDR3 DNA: TGTGCCAGCAGTGAATGGGCAGGGGGTATGTCGGGCACTGAAGCTTTCTTT
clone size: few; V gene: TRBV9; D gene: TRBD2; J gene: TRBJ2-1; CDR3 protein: CASSVARTSGGAILNEQFF; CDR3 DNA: TGTGCCAGCAGCGTAGCAAGGACTAGCGGGGGGGCAATCTTGAATGAGCAGTTCTTC
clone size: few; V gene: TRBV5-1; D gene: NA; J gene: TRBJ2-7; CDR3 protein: CASSLGVDEQYF; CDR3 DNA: TGCGCCAGCAGCTTGGGTGTTGACGAGCAGTACTTC
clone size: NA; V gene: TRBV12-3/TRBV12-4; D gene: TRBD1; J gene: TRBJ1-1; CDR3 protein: CAGSRDRGLYTEAFF; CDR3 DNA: TGTGCCGGAAGCCGGGACAGGGGGTTGTACACTGAAGCTTTCTTT
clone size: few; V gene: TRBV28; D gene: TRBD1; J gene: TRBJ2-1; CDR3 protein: CASSPRPGQAYNEQFF; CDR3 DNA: TGTGCCAGCAGCCCCAGGCCGGGACAGGCTTACAATGAGCAGTTCTTC
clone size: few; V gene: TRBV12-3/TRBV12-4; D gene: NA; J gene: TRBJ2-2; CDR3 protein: CASSLLSLTGELFF; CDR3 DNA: TGTGCCAGCAGTTTACTTTCACTCACCGGGGAGCTGTTTTTT
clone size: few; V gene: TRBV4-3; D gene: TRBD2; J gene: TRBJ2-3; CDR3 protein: CASSQDPWRGGRTDTQYF; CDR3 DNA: TGCGCCAGCAGCCAAGATCCGTGGCGGGGGGGGAGGACAGATACGCAGTATTTT
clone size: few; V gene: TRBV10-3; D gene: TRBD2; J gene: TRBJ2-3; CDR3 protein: CAILVAGESDTQYF; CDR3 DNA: TGTGCCATCCTTGTAGCGGGAGAATCAGATACGCAGTATTTT
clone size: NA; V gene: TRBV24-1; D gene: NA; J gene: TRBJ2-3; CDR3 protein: CATGDQSSTDTQYF; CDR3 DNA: TGTGCCACCGGGGACCAATCTAGCACAGATACGCAGTATTTT
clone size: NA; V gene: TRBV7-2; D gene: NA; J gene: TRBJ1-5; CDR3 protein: CASSFPGGQPQHF; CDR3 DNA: TGTGCCAGCAGCTTTCCGGGGGGCCAGCCCCAGCATTTT
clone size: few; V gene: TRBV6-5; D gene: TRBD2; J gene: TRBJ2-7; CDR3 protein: CASSYSGSGSSYEQYF; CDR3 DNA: TGTGCCAGCAGTTACTCGGGTAGCGGGAGCTCCTACGAGCAGTACTTC
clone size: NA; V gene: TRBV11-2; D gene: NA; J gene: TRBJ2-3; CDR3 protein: CASSLVLTNSDTQYF; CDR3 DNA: TGTGCCAGCAGCTTAGTCCTGACGAACTCGGATACGCAGTATTTT